These T cell receptor beta chains were read from a single sample in a study of T cell changes during pregnancy in multiple sclerosis. Here immunoSEQ multiplex PCR was the method, and the copy in TCRdb shows in-frame clones only, minus some. The sample records tens of thousands of clones, approximately 92% being singletons. The source material was peripheral blood, sampled in the third trimester of pregnancy. The receptor source for this set is a female donor in good health, enrolled as a control in a pregnancy study. The CDR3 runs from the conserved cysteine through the conserved F or W. D genes are given only for firm matches. The size entry is marked missing in some rows and otherwise reads once, few, many or a size class.

length	J	V	D	size	DNA	CDR3
16	TRBJ2-1	TRBV6-4	TRBD2	-	TGTGCCAGCAGTCGTACTAGCGGGCCCTCCTACAATGAGCAGTTCTTC	CASSRTSGPSYNEQFF
16	TRBJ2-1	TRBV6-5	-	-	TGTGCCAGCAGTTCGGCCTCCCGTACAGGGTCAAATGAGCAGTTCTTC	CASSSASRTGSNEQFF
15	TRBJ2-7	TRBV10-3	TRBD2	-	TGTGCCATCAGGAAAGGGACTAGCGGGAGTCACGAGCAGTACTTC	CAIRKGTSGSHEQYF
13	TRBJ1-1	TRBV28	-	-	TGTGCCAGCCCGGGACAAGAGAACACTGAAGCTTTCTTT	CASPGQENTEAFF
15	TRBJ2-6	TRBV29-1	TRBD1	-	TGCAGCGTTAGACAGGGAGCCTCTGGGGCCAACGTCCTGACTTTC	CSVRQGASGANVLTF
15	TRBJ1-5	TRBV28	-	-	TGTGCCAGCAGCCGTGGAGCTATAAGCAATCAGCCCCAGCATTTT	CASSRGAISNQPQHF
16	TRBJ1-4	TRBV9	TRBD1	-	TGTGCCAGCAGCCTCCGACAGGGGGGGGCTAATGAAAAACTGTTTTTT	CASSLRQGGANEKLFF
18	TRBJ2-3	TRBV7-6	TRBD2	-	TGTGCCAGCAGCTTAGGTCTAGCGGGGGGCACCAGCACAGATACGCAGTATTTT	CASSLGLAGGTSTDTQYF
16	TRBJ1-5	TRBV28	TRBD1	-	TGTGCCAGCAGTCTCTGGACAGGGGATAACAATCAGCCCCAGCATTTT	CASSLWTGDNNQPQHF
13	TRBJ2-1	TRBV6-6	-	-	TGTGCCAGCAGTTACTCGACGGGTAATGAGCAGTTCTTC	CASSYSTGNEQFF
14	TRBJ1-1	TRBV5-5	-	-	TGTGCCAGCAGCTGGGGGGTCGGGGGATCAGAAGCTTTCTTT	CASSWGVGGSEAFF
10	TRBJ1-1	TRBV28	-	-	TGTGCCAGCAGGGAGCGTGAAGCTTTCTTT	CASREREAFF
13	TRBJ2-5	TRBV5-4	TRBD1	-	TGTGCCGGGGGACAGGGACATTTGGAGACCCAGTACTTC	CAGGQGHLETQYF
11	TRBJ1-5	TRBV2	-	few	TGTGCCAGCAGTTCAGGAAGGGGGATGCATTTT	CASSSGRGMHF
15	TRBJ2-7	TRBV6-6	TRBD2	few	TGTGCCAGCAGCCCAACTAGCGGGGCTTCCTACGAGCAGTACTTC	CASSPTSGASYEQYF
16	TRBJ1-1	TRBV4-2	TRBD1	-	TGTGCCAGCAGCCAAGATGTGGGACAGGGGAACACTGAAGCTTTCTTT	CASSQDVGQGNTEAFF
17	TRBJ2-5	TRBV4-2	-	-	TGTGCCAGCAGCCAAGATAGGGGTAGCGGAGTACAAGAGACCCAGTACTTC	CASSQDRGSGVQETQYF
15	TRBJ2-7	TRBV5-1	TRBD1	-	TGCGCCAGCAGCCGGGACAGCTATATCCTCTACGAGCAGTACTTC	CASSRDSYILYEQYF
12	TRBJ2-7	TRBV5-1	-	once	TGCGCCAGCGGCGGGGAACTCTACGAGCAGTACTTC	CASGGELYEQYF
16	TRBJ1-3	TRBV11-2	-	-	TGTGCCAGCAGCTTTATCAGTCAGTCTTCTGGAAACACCATATATTTT	CASSFISQSSGNTIYF
15	TRBJ2-7	TRBV6-1	TRBD1	once	TGTGCCAGCACCTACCGGGACAGGGATTTTTACGAGCAGTACTTC	CASTYRDRDFYEQYF
13	TRBJ2-7	TRBV11-2	TRBD1	-	TGTGCCAGCAGCACCGGACAGGGCCACGAGCAGTACTTC	CASSTGQGHEQYF
16	TRBJ2-5	TRBV5-1	TRBD2	-	TGCGCCAGCAGCTTGGAGGCTAGCGGGATGGGGGAGACCCAGTACTTC	CASSLEASGMGETQYF
14	TRBJ1-2	TRBV21-1	-	-	TGTGCCAGCAGCCCGGAAGACAGTCACTATGGCTACACCTTC	CASSPEDSHYGYTF
18	TRBJ2-1	TRBV28	TRBD2	-	TGTGCCAGCAGTCCCCCTTCTCTGACTAGCATGATGGAGGATGAGCAGTTCTTC	CASSPPSLTSMMEDEQFF
18	TRBJ1-1	TRBV11-1	-	-	TGTGCCAGCAGCCGAGGATATCGGGGGGGCACTATGAACACTGAAGCTTTCTTT	CASSRGYRGGTMNTEAFF
15	TRBJ1-1	TRBV7-9	-	-	TGTGCCAGCAGCTTAGGGCCAGAACCCACCACTGAAGCTTTCTTT	CASSLGPEPTTEAFF
14	TRBJ1-1	TRBV7-3	-	-	TGTGCCAGCAGATTAGGAGGGGAGTCCACTGAAGCTTTCTTT	CASRLGGESTEAFF
15	TRBJ2-3	TRBV6-1	TRBD1	-	TGTGCCAGCAGTGAGTGGACAGGGAGAAAGGATACGCAGTATTTT	CASSEWTGRKDTQYF
18	TRBJ2-1	TRBV4-3	TRBD2	-	TGCGCCAGCAGCCAAGATTCCCCTTATAGCGGGAGGAACAATGAGCAGTTCTTC	CASSQDSPYSGRNNEQFF
16	TRBJ2-5	TRBV9	TRBD2	-	TGTGCCAGCAGCGTTGGACTAGCGGACCCCCAAGAGACCCAGTACTTC	CASSVGLADPQETQYF